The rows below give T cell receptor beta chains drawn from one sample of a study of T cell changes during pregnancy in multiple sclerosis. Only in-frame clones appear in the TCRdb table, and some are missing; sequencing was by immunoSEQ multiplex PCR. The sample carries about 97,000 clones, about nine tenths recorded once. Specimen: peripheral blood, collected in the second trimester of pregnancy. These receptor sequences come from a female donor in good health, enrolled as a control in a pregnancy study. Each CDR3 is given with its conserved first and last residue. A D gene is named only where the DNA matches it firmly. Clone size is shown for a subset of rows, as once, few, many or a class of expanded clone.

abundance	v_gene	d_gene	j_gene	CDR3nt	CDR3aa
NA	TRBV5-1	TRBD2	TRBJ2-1	TGCGCCAGCAGCTTGGTAGCGGGGGGTCTCAATGAGCAGTTCTTC	CASSLVAGGLNEQFF
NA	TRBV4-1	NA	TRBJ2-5	TGCGCCAGCAGCCAAGAATCGAACAGAGAGACCCAGTACTTC	CASSQESNRETQYF
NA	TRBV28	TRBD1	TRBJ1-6	TGTGCCAGCCTACCTTCGACAGGGAATAATTCACCCCTCCACTTT	CASLPSTGNNSPLHF
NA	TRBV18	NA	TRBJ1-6	TGTGCCAGCTCACCACCGGGGGCGACAGACGGCTCACCCCTCCACTTT	CASSPPGATDGSPLHF
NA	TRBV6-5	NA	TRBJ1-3	TGTGCCAGCACCCCCTTGAAGAGCTCTGGAAACACCATATATTTT	CASTPLKSSGNTIYF
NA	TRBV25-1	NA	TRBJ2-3	TGTGCCAGCAGTAAATCAGGGGCCAGCACAGATACGCAGTATTTT	CASSKSGASTDTQYF
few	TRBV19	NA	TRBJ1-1	TGTGCCAGTAGCCCCGGGACTGAAGCTTTCTTT	CASSPGTEAFF
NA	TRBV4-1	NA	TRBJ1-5	TGCGCCAGCAGCGTCCTTGGAGGGGATAGCAATCAGCCCCAGCATTTT	CASSVLGGDSNQPQHF
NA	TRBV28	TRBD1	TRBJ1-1	TGTGCCAGCAGTTCCTCCGGGACAGGGGGCACTGAAGCTTTCTTT	CASSSSGTGGTEAFF
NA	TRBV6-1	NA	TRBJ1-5	TGTGCCAGCAGTGTTCAGGGTACAGGCAATCAGCCCCAGCATTTT	CASSVQGTGNQPQHF
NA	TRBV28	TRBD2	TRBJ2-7	TGTGCCAGCAGGGGACTAGCGAGAAACTACGAGCAGTACTTC	CASRGLARNYEQYF
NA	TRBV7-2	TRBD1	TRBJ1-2	TGTGCCAGCAGCTTAGGGAGGACAGGCAACTATGGCTACACCTTC	CASSLGRTGNYGYTF
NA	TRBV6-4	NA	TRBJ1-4	TGTGCCAGCAGTGCGGACATGGGAGAAAAACTGTTTTTT	CASSADMGEKLFF
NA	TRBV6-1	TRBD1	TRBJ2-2	TGTGCCAGCGCTCGACAGGGTTCGAACACCGGGGAGCTGTTTTTT	CASARQGSNTGELFF
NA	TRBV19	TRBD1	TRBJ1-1	TGTGCCAGTAGTCCAGGGACAGGTCGGAACACTGAAGCTTTCTTT	CASSPGTGRNTEAFF
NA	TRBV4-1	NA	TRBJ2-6	TGCGCCAGCAGCCAAGAACGGTCTGGGGCCAACGTCCTGACTTTC	CASSQERSGANVLTF
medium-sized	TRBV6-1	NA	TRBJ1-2	TGTGCCAGCAGTCCCCCAGTGGACAGCGGGATCGGCTACACCTTC	CASSPPVDSGIGYTF
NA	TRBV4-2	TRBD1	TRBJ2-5	TGTGCCAGCAGCCTCTCAGGGGGCCAAGAGACCCAGTACTTC	CASSLSGGQETQYF
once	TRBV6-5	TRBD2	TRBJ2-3	TGTGCCAGCAGTTACTCGTTAGCGGGAGGTACAGATACGCAGTATTTT	CASSYSLAGGTDTQYF
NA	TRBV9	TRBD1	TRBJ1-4	TGTGCCAGCAGCGGACCGGGACAGGTAGCTAAACTGTTTTTT	CASSGPGQVAKLFF
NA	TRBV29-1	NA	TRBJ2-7	TGCAGCGTTGAAGATCGGAGTAGCCCGGGAGAGGCCTACGAGCAGTACTTC	CSVEDRSSPGEAYEQYF
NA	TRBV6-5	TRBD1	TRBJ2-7	TGTGCCAGCAGTTGGGGACAGGACGGGTGGTCCTACGAGCAGTACTTC	CASSWGQDGWSYEQYF
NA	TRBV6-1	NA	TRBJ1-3	TGTGCCAGCAGTACCGGCCGGGGGTATGGAAACACCATATATTTT	CASSTGRGYGNTIYF
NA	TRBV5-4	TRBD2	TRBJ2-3	TGTGCCAGCAGCTTGGCCGGAGCGGGAGGGCAGTATTTT	CASSLAGAGGQYF
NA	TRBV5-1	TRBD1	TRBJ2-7	TGCGCCAGCAGCCTAGGACAGGGGCTCGACGAGCAGTACTTC	CASSLGQGLDEQYF
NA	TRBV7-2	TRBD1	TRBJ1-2	TGTGCCAGCAGCGTGACAGGGGGCGGTAACTATGGCTACACCTTC	CASSVTGGGNYGYTF
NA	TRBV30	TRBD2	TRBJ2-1	TGTGCCTGGAGTAACCTCGGGCGGGAGGGCCGATACAATGAGCAGTTCTTC	CAWSNLGREGRYNEQFF
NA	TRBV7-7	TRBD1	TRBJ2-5	TGTGCTAGCAGCCGGGACAGGGAAGAGACCCAGTACTTC	CASSRDREETQYF
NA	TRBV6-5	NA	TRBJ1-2	TGTGCCAGCAGTTACTACCGGGGAAACTATGGCTACACCTTC	CASSYYRGNYGYTF
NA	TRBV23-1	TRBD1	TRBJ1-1	TGCGCCAGCAGTCAATTTTACCCTCTGGACAGGGGGCAGGGGGACACTGAAGCTTTCTTT	CASSQFYPLDRGQGDTEAFF
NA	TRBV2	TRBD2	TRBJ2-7	TGTGCCAGCAGTGCTGGGGGAGGGCCTTACGAGCAGTACTTC	CASSAGGGPYEQYF
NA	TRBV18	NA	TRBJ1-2	TGTGCCAGCTCATTGGGCAGTCAGGGTATGGACGGCTACACCTTC	CASSLGSQGMDGYTF
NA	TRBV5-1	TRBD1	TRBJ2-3	TGCGCCAGCAGCCGGACCGGGACAGGGGGTGTCAAGAGCACAGATACGCAGTATTTT	CASSRTGTGGVKSTDTQYF
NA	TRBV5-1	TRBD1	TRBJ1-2	TGCGCCAGCAGCTTCCCGGGACAGGGTAACTATGGCTACACCTTC	CASSFPGQGNYGYTF
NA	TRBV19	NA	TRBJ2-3	TGTGCCACCACCCGGGAGTCTAGCACAGATACGCAGTATTTT	CATTRESSTDTQYF
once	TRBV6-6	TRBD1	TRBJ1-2	TGTGCCAGCAGTTACACTGGGACAGGCGGGAGCTATGGCTACACCTTC	CASSYTGTGGSYGYTF
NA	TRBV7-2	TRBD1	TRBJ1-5	TGTGCCAGCAGCCAGGGGGGCGGACAGCCCCAGCATTTT	CASSQGGGQPQHF
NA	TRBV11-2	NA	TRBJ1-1	TGTGCCAGCAGCTTAGAACGTAGCTGGGCTGAAGCTTTCTTT	CASSLERSWAEAFF
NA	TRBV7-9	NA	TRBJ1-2	TGTGCCAGCAGCTCGACAGAGGCTAACTATGGCTACACCTTC	CASSSTEANYGYTF
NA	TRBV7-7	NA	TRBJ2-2	TGTGCTAGCGGTCACCCAGGGAACACCGGGGAGCTGTTTTTT	CASGHPGNTGELFF
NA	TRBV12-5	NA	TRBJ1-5	TGTGCTAGTGGTTTGGTCCCGCAGCGGAATCAGCCCCAGCATTTT	CASGLVPQRNQPQHF
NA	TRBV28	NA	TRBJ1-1	TGTGCCAGCAGTTCCCGTAATCGGGCTGAAGCTTTCTTT	CASSSRNRAEAFF
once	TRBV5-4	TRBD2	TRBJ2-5	TGTGCCAGCAGCTTGGTGACGCGGGGGAAAGAGACCCAGTACTTC	CASSLVTRGKETQYF